The 21 T cell receptor beta chains below were found in one sample sequenced in a study of T cell repertoires in cytomegalovirus infection. From the reads, TCRdb called clonotypes with MiXCR, one entry per CDR3 protein. The sample lists fewer than 550,000 distinct CDR3 sequences, around 10% occurring once. Sample: PBMCs. These receptors came from a human donor in good health (CMV status not recorded). Some clones in this sample may be carry-over from other donors' samples.

In its sample, this clonotype was seen many times. CDR3 coding DNA: TGTGCCAGCAGCTCCAGACAGCGGTCCCTCCTCGATGAGCAGTTCTTC. This codes for CASSSRQRSLLDEQFF. This chain uses TRBV11-3 with TRBJ2-1; either TRBD1 or TRBD2 may supply D (5 bases each). This CDR3 has 16 residues. Germline CDR1 is SGHNT and CDR2 is YENEEA. Trimming left V 4 bases short and J 8 bases short, with 21 bases between. The full variable domain, completed using reference TRBV11-3 and TRBJ2-1, is EAGVVQSPRYKIIEKKQPVAFWCNPISGHNTLYWYLQNLGQGPELLIRYENEEAVDDSQLPKDRFSAERLKGVDSTLKIQPAELGDSAVYLCASSSRQRSLLDEQFFGPGTRLTVL.

This clonotype was seen repeatedly, ten times or more. This chain connects TRBV10-3 to TRBJ1-6; 8 nucleotides line up with TRBD1. V trimming: 6 bases; J trimming: 9 bases; junction bases outside the gene matches: 4. The CDR3 spans 13 residues. In germline, CDR1 is ENHRY, CDR2 SYGVKD. The CDR3 here is CAISRDRTSPLHF. The CDR3 DNA reads TGTGCCATCAGCCGGGACAGGACTTCACCCCTCCACTTT.

Many counts were recorded for this clonotype. The chain joins TRBV5-4 to TRBJ1-4; 7 positions agree with TRBD1. Per the germline V gene, CDR1 is SGHNT and CDR2 is YYREEE (reference sequence). The CDR3 has 16 amino acids. Trimming at V came to 3 bases and at J to 5 bases, leaving 10 bases not matched to a gene. The CDR3 nucleotides read TGTGCCAGCAGCTGGGGTGGACAGGAACTAAATGAAAAACTGTTTTTT. It specifies CASSWGGQELNEKLFF. The full variable domain, in which reference TRBV5-4 and TRBJ1-4 provide the parts outside the CDR3, is ETGVTQSPTHLIKTRGQQVTLRCSSQSGHNTVSWYQQALGQGPQFIFQYYREEENGRGNFPPRFSGLQFPNYSSELNVNALELDDSALYLCASSWGGQELNEKLFFGSGTQLSVL.

The chain employs TRBV20-1 and TRBJ1-6; TRBD1 is a possible D gene (5 bases). CDR1 and CDR2 from the germline V gene are DFQATT and SNEGSKA (reference sequence). V was clipped by 6 bases and J by 9 bases, with 21 bases between them. The CDR3 length is 15 residues. The CDR3 spells CSARGQGLVRSPLHF. CDR3 nucleotide sequence: TGCAGTGCCCGAGGGCAGGGTCTGGTCCGTTCACCCCTCCACTTT.

This clonotype came up a few times. The chain carries TRBV5-1 and TRBJ2-4; TRBD2 matches at 8 bases. Germline CDR1 and CDR2: SGHRS and YFSETQ. The CDR3 loop spans 14 amino acids. The V and J ends lost 1 base and 8 bases, in that order; junction bases with no gene match: 5. The CDR3 DNA reads TGCGCCAGCAGCTTGACAGGGCGGGGGGACATTCAGTACTTC. Amino acid sequence: CASSLTGRGDIQYF.

This clonotype appeared a few times. The CDR3 sequence is CATTAGGSYGYTF. The CDR3 DNA is TGTGCCACCACTGCAGGGGGTTCGTATGGCTACACCTTC. The V gene is TRBV24-1, the J gene TRBJ1-2; 7 bases are a match to TRBD1. The CDR3 contains 13 residues. V was clipped by 8 bases and J by 5 bases; unmatched bases: 7. Looked up from germline, CDR1 is KGHDR and CDR2 is SFDVKD.

This clonotype was detected ten times or more. The chain joins TRBV7-9 to TRBJ2-7; D not resolved. Germline values: CDR1 SEHNR, CDR2 FQNEAQ (reference sequence). Trimming took 1 base from V and 6 from J, leaving 13 bases between them. The CDR3 length is 14 residues. In nucleotides, the CDR3 is TGTGCCAGCAGCTTAGGACGGTCCCTTTCCGAGCAGTACTTC. Its protein product is CASSLGRSLSEQYF.

This clonotype was recorded at least ten times. This chain links TRBV7-9 with TRBJ2-1; the match to TRBD1 covers 11 bases. The V and J ends lost 1 base and 5 bases, in that order; junction bases with no gene match: 1. Germline lookup yields CDR1 SEHNR and CDR2 FQNEAQ (reference sequence). The CDR3 is 15 amino acids. The DNA for the CDR3 is TGTGCCAGCAGCTTAGAGGGACAGGGGGACAATGAGCAGTTCTTC. It is translated as CASSLEGQGDNEQFF.

The chain links TRBV5-1 to TRBJ2-3; a possible D gene is TRBD1 (5 bases). The CDR3 sequence is 18 residues long. The V gene lost 0 bases and the J gene lost 6 bases, with 23 bases spanning the gap. CDR1 is SGHRS and CDR2 is YFSETQ in the germline V gene. DNA for the CDR3: TGCGCCAGCAGCTTGGGGTCCTCATCAAAAGGGCAGGGCGATACGCAGTATTTT. This encodes CASSLGSSSKGQGDTQYF.

A remark on this clonotype: A read error is possible here, since a much larger clone lies one base away. CDR3 coding DNA: TGTGCCAGCAGCTTGACTAGCCTCCACGAGCAGTTCTTC. This encodes CASSLTSLHEQFF. This chain links TRBV11-3 with TRBJ2-7, with 7 positions matching TRBD2. The J call is doubtful: the DNA matches TRBJ2-1 better. The CDR3 loop spans 13 amino acids. Germline V gene lookup returns CDR1 SGHNT and CDR2 YENEEA.

Concerning this clonotype itself: A much larger clone differs by one base, so this may be a read error. The V gene is TRBV24-1, the J gene TRBJ2-1, with 12 bases matching TRBD2. Germline CDR1 KGHDR, CDR2 SFDVKD. The ends lost 3 bases at V and 2 bases at J; junction bases unmatched: 10. The length of the CDR3 is 19 residues. The CDR3 reads CATSDTGLAGRGAYNEQFF. As DNA, the CDR3 is TGTGCCACCAGTGATACCGGACTAGCGGGGAGAGGGGCCTACAATGAGCAGTTCTTC.

The chain links TRBV30 to TRBJ2-7; 7 nucleotides match TRBD1. Trimming at V came to 3 bases and at J to 2 bases, leaving 4 bases not matched to a gene. This CDR3 contains 13 residues. Germline CDR1 GTSNPN, CDR2 SVGIG (reference sequence). The CDR3, as DNA: TGTGCCTGGAGGGCAGGGGGAACCTACGAGCAGTACTTC. It translates to CAWRAGGTYEQYF.

This clonotype appeared many times. The V gene is TRBV12-3 or TRBV12-4, the J gene TRBJ1-2; D not certain. Between the trimmed V and J ends, which lost 3 bases and 2 bases, there was a span of 22 bases. The CDR3 totals 18 residues. In DNA, the CDR3 is TGTGCCAGCAGTTTGCGGCGCGAGGTGAACTTAAGAAACTATGGCTACACCTTC. Its protein product is CASSLRREVNLRNYGYTF.

The sample holds many counts of this clonotype. The genes are TRBV28 and TRBJ2-7; a weak D match, TRBD1 (6 bases). This CDR3 has 13 residues. In germline, CDR1 is MDHEN, CDR2 SYDVKM. Trimming stripped 7 bases from V and 4 bases from J, with 14 bases between. CDR3 protein: CASNRELKYEQYF. CDR3 nucleotides: TGTGCCAGCAACAGGGAATTGAAGTACGAGCAGTACTTC. The variable domain in full, completed from reference TRBV28 and TRBJ2-7, reads DVKVTQSSRYLVKRTGEKVFLECVQDMDHENMFWYRQDPGLGLRLIYFSYDVKMKEKGDIPEGYSVSREKKERFSLILESASTNQTSMYLCASNRELKYEQYFGPGTRLTVT.

This clonotype was found many times. This chain connects TRBV28 to TRBJ1-5; the match to TRBD1 covers 7 bases. With V trimmed by 2 bases and J by 4 bases, 11 bases remained unmatched. Germline lookup yields CDR1 MDHEN and CDR2 SYDVKM. The CDR3 extends over 17 amino acids. The CDR3 region has the DNA TGTGCCAGCAGTTTACCCTTTTGGGACAGACGAAATCAGCCCCAGCATTTT. Amino acids: CASSLPFWDRRNQPQHF.

In this sample, this clonotype turned up many times. The V gene is TRBV10-3, the J gene TRBJ2-5; 11 nucleotides match TRBD1. The CDR3 consists of 15 residues. Trimming took 2 bases from V and 4 from J; bases not matched to a gene: 3. CDR1 and CDR2 from the germline V gene are ENHRY and SYGVKD. CDR3 sequence reads: CAISEGQGAGETQYF. The CDR3 region has the DNA TGTGCCATCAGTGAGGGACAGGGGGCAGGAGAGACCCAGTACTTC.

This chain uses TRBV7-9 with TRBJ1-1, with TRBD1 as a possible D gene (6 bases). V lost 5 bases to trimming and J lost 3 bases, with 13 bases between them. Germline V lookup: CDR1 SEHNR, CDR2 FQNEAQ (reference sequence). The CDR3 consists of 14 residues. In DNA form, the CDR3 reads TGTGCCAGCAGCACCGGACAGAGTCACACTGAAGCTTTCTTT. It yields the protein CASSTGQSHTEAFF.

This clonotype was detected many times. The V call is TRBV6-1, the J call TRBJ2-7; TRBD1 aligns across 7 bases. The CDR3 runs to 12 residues. The V gene end was trimmed by 10 bases and the J gene end by 5 bases; junction bases not matched to a gene: 8. Germline assignment: CDR1 MNHNS and CDR2 SASEGT. In DNA form, the CDR3 reads TGTGCCATCGCGACAGGGAGCAACGAGCAGTACTTC. Its translation is CAIATGSNEQYF.

This clonotype turned up a few times. This sequence joins TRBV12-3 or TRBV12-4 and TRBJ1-2, with TRBD1 matching over 8 bases. The CDR3 sequence is 14 residues long. Trimming cost V 6 bases and J 5 bases; bases outside gene matches: 8. CDR3 bases: TGTGCCAGCAGACGGACCGGGACAGGATATGGCTACACCTTC. This translates into CASRRTGTGYGYTF.

At least ten counts were recorded for this clonotype. The genes are TRBV5-5 and TRBJ2-7; D uncertain. This CDR3 spans 15 amino acids. Trimming took off 5 bases at V and 3 bases at J, with 18 bases between the two ends. From germline, CDR1 is SGHKS and CDR2 YYEKEE (reference sequence). CDR3 nucleotide sequence: TGTGCCAGCAGTTCTCTGGGTGGGCAGAACTACGAGCAGTACTTC. Translating gives CASSSLGGQNYEQYF.

In its sample, this clonotype was seen many times. The V and J genes are TRBV4-1 and TRBJ2-5; D gene unclear. The CDR3 runs to 13 residues. The V end was cut by 1 base, the J end by 4 bases, with 7 bases between. Germline V gives CDR1 MGHRA, CDR2 YSYEKL. The CDR3 loop is CASSQVWSETQYF. The CDR3 DNA sequence: TGCGCCAGCAGCCAAGTGTGGTCAGAGACCCAGTACTTC.